This record concerns one TCR beta chain sequence. These data are taken from a study of blood T cell repertoires in COVID-19. Per germline, CDR1 DFQATT and CDR2 SNEGSKA (reference sequence). This CDR3 has 11 amino acids. Trimming removed 6 bases from V and 12 bases from J, with 15 bases in between. Here immunoSEQ multiplex PCR was the method, and the copy in TCRdb shows in-frame clones only, minus some. The sample contains about 270,000 clones, roughly 86% of which appear only once. The chain uses TRBV20-1 and TRBJ2-1; TRBD1 is a possible D gene (6 bases). The material sequenced was peripheral blood. The receptor was isolated from a man in his forties with active or convalescent COVID-19. CDR3 coding DNA: TGCAGTGCCCGCTCACGGGACACGCAGTTCTTC. It yields the protein CSARSRDTQFF.